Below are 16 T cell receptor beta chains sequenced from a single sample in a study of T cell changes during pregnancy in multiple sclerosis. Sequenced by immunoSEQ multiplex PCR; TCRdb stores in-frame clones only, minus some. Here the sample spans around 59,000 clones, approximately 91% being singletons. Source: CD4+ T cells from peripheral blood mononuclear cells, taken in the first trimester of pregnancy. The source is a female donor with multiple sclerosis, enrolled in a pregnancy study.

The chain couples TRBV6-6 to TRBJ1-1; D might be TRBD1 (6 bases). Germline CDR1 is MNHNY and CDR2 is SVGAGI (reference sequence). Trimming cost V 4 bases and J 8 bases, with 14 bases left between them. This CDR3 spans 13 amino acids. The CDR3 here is CASSSRGRSEAFF. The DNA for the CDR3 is TGTGCCAGCAGTTCCAGGGGCAGATCGGAAGCTTTCTTT.

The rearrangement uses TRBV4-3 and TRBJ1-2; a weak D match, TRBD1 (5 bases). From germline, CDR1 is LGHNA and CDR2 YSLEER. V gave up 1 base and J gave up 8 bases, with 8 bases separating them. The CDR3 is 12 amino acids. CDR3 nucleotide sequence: TGCGCCAGCAGCCAAGTGGGGCGGGGCTACACCTTC. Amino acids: CASSQVGRGYTF.

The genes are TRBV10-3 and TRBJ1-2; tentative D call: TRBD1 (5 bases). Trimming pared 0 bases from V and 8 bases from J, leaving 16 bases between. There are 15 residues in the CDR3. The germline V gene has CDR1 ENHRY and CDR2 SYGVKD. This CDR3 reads CAISESGGSLGGYTF. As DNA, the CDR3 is TGTGCCATCAGTGAGTCGGGGGGGAGCCTCGGAGGCTACACCTTC.

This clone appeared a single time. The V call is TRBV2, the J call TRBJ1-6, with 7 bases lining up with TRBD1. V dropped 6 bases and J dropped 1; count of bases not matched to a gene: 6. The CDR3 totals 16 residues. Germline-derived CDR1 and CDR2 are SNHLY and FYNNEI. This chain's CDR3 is CASRATGVSYNSPLHF. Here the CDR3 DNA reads TGTGCCAGCAGGGCTACAGGGGTTTCCTATAATTCACCCCTCCACTTT.

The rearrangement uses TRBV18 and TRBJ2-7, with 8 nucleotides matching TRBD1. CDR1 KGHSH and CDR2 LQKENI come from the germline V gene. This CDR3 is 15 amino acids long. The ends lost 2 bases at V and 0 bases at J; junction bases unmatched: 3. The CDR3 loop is CASSPSTGGSYEQYF. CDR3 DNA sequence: TGTGCCAGCTCACCAAGCACAGGGGGCTCCTACGAGCAGTACTTC. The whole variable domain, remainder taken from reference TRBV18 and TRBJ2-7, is NAGVMQNPRHLVRRRGQEARLRCSPMKGHSHVYWYRQLPEEGLKFMVYLQKENIIDESGMPKERFSAEFPKEGPSILRIQQVVRGDSAAYFCASSPSTGGSYEQYFGPGTRLTVT.

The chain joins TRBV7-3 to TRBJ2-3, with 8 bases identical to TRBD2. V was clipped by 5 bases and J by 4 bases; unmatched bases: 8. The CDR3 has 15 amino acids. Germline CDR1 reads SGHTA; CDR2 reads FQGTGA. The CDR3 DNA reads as TGTGCCAGCAGCCCAAGCGGGGGTAGCTCAGATACGCAGTATTTT. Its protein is CASSPSGGSSDTQYF.

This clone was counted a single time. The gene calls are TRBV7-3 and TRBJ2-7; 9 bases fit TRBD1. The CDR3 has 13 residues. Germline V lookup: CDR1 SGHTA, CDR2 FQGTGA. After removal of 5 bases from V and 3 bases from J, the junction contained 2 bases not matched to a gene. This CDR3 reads CASSTTGGYEQYF. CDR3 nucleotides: TGTGCCAGCAGCACGACAGGGGGCTACGAGCAGTACTTC.

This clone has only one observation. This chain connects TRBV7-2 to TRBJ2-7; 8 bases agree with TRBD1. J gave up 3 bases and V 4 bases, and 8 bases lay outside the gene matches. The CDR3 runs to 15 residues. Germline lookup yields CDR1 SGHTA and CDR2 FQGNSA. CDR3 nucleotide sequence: TGTGCCAGCAGCTACCACGGGACAGGCGTCTACGAGCAGTACTTC. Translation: CASSYHGTGVYEQYF.

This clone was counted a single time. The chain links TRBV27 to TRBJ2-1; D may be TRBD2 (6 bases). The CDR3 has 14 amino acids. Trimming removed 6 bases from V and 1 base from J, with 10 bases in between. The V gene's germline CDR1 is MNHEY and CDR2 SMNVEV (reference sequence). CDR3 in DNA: TGTGCCAGCAGGTATCGGGGGTCCTACAATGAGCAGTTCTTC. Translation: CASRYRGSYNEQFF.

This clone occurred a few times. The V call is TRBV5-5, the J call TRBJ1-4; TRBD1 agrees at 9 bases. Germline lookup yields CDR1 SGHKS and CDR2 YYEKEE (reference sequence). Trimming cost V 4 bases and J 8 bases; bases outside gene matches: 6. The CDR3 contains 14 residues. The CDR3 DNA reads TGTGCCAGCAGCAATCGGGACAGGGACGAAAAACTGTTTTTT. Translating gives CASSNRDRDEKLFF.

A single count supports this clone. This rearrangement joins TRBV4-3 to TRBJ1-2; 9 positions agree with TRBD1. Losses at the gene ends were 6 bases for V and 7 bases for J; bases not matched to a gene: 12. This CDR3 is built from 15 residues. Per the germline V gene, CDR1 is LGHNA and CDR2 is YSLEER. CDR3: CASRPTGQGISGYTF. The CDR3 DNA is TGCGCCAGCAGACCTACGGGACAGGGAATAAGTGGCTACACCTTC.

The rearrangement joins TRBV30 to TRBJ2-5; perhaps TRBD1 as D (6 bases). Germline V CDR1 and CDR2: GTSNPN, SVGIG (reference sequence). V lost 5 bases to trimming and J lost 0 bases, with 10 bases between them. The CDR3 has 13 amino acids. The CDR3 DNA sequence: TGTGCCTGGTCCCGGGACAACCAAGAGACCCAGTACTTC. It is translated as CAWSRDNQETQYF.

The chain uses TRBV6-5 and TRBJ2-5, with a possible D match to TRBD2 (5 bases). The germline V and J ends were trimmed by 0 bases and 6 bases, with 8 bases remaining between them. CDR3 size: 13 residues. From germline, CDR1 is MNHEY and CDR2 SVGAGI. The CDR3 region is CASSYSPGKTQYF. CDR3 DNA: TGTGCCAGCAGTTACTCCCCGGGAAAGACCCAGTACTTC.

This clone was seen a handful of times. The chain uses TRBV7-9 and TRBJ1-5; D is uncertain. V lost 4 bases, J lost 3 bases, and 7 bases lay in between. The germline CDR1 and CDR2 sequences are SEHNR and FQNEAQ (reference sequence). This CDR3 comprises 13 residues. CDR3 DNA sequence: TGTGCCAGCAGCTACAGTCCCAATCAGCCCCAGCATTTT. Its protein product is CASSYSPNQPQHF.

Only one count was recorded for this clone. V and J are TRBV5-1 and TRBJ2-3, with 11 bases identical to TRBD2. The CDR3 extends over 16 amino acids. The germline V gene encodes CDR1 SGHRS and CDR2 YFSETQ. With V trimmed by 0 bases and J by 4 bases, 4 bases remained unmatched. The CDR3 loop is CASSLGSGGASDTQYF. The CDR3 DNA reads TGCGCCAGCAGCTTGGGTAGCGGGGGGGCCTCAGATACGCAGTATTTT. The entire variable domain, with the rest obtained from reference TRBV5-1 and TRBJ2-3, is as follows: KAGVTQTPRYLIKTRGQQVTLSCSPISGHRSVSWYQQTPGQGLQFLFEYFSETQRNKGNFPGRFSGRQFSNSRSEMNVSTLELGDSALYLCASSLGSGGASDTQYFGPGTRLTVL.

The CDR3 reads CASIARGPEDQETQYF. The DNA for the CDR3 is TGTGCCAGTATCGCTCGAGGCCCAGAGGATCAAGAGACCCAGTACTTC. The V call is TRBV19, the J call TRBJ2-5; D unclear. Looked up from germline, CDR1 is LNHDA and CDR2 is SQIVND (reference sequence). The CDR3 has 16 amino acids. V lost 7 bases and J lost 2, with 20 bases in between.